These 26 T cell receptor beta chains came from one sample sequenced in a study of blood T cell repertoires in COVID-19. Assay used: immunoSEQ multiplex PCR; TCRdb lists only in-frame clones, some missing. Altogether around 100,000 clones are present, approximately 89% being singletons, with the ten largest covering 9.5% to 13%. Input material: peripheral blood. The receptors stem from a woman younger than 45 with acute or convalescent COVID-19.

Note on this clone: Its ends do not fully match the called genes, so a read error is possible. The chain carries TRBV7-9 and TRBJ2-2; 7 bases map to TRBD1. The germline gives CDR1 SEHNR, CDR2 FQNEAQ (reference sequence). The CDR3 loop spans 14 amino acids. CDR3 nucleotide sequence: TGTGCCAGCAGAAGGGGGCAGGACACCAGGGAGCTGTTTTTT. Its translation: CASRRGQDTRELFF.

V gene TRBV6-6 combines with J gene TRBJ1-1; 7 bases are a match to TRBD1. Germline V CDR1 and CDR2: MNHNY, SVGAGI (reference sequence). The CDR3 is 14 residues long. With V trimmed by 0 bases and J by 6 bases, 4 bases remained unmatched. The CDR3 spells CASSYSNTGAEAFF. The CDR3 nucleotides read TGTGCCAGCAGTTACTCGAATACAGGGGCTGAAGCTTTCTTT.

The chain carries TRBV6-2 or TRBV6-3 and TRBJ1-4; D is possibly TRBD1 (5 bases). V shed 1 base and J shed 4 bases, with 10 bases lying between them. The CDR3 loop spans 15 amino acids. Germline CDR1 MNHEY, CDR2 SVGEGT. The CDR3 here is CASSYWGRVNEKLFF. DNA for the CDR3: TGTGCCAGCAGTTACTGGGGCAGGGTTAATGAAAAACTGTTTTTT.

The V call is TRBV29-1, the J call TRBJ2-1; 9 bases are shared with TRBD1. CDR1 is SQVTM, CDR2 ANQGSEA, per germline. This CDR3 is 16 amino acids long. The ends lost 1 base at V and 5 bases at J; junction bases unmatched: 9. In DNA form, the CDR3 reads TGCAGCGTTGAAGGGGCGGGGACAGGGTTACACAATGAGCAGTTCTTC. Amino acids: CSVEGAGTGLHNEQFF.

The J gene is TRBJ1-1, the V gene TRBV29-1; no clear D. Germline loops: CDR1 SQVTM, CDR2 ANQGSEA. The CDR3 spans 13 residues. V gave up 0 bases and J gave up 14 bases, with 19 bases separating them. CDR3 sequence: CSVEDEPGSPRFF. The CDR3 DNA reads as TGCAGCGTTGAAGATGAGCCAGGCAGTCCCCGCTTCTTT.

The J gene is TRBJ2-3, the V gene TRBV5-4, with TRBD2 identical over 7 bases. Germline V gene lookup returns CDR1 SGHNT and CDR2 YYREEE (reference sequence). CDR3 length: 15 amino acids. V lost 0 bases, J lost 2 bases, and 3 bases stayed unmatched. CDR3 sequence: CASSLASGFTDTQYF. As DNA, the CDR3 is TGTGCCAGCAGCTTGGCTAGCGGCTTCACAGATACGCAGTATTTT.

This chain connects TRBV10-3 to TRBJ1-1; 7 bases agree with TRBD1. The ends lost 0 bases at V and 5 bases at J; junction bases unmatched: 9. CDR3 length equals 16 residues. Germline loops: CDR1 ENHRY, CDR2 SYGVKD. CDR3 loop: CAISESVQGVRTEAFF. The CDR3 nucleotides are TGTGCCATCAGTGAGTCAGTTCAGGGGGTCCGGACTGAAGCTTTCTTT.

In this sample, this clone turned up once. The rearrangement joins TRBV7-9 to TRBJ1-2; D remains unclear. The CDR3 is made up of 11 amino acids. Trimming shortened V by 1 base and J by 7 bases, and 4 bases separated the two germline ends. Germline V gene data show CDR1 as SEHNR and CDR2 as FQNEAQ (reference sequence). The CDR3 region is CASSLGIGYTF. Written as DNA, the CDR3 is TGTGCCAGCAGCTTAGGTATTGGCTACACCTTC.

This chain uses TRBV7-3 with TRBJ2-2, with TRBD1 matching 9 bases. V lost 4 bases, J lost 6 bases, and 6 bases stayed unmatched. Germline assignment: CDR1 SGHTA and CDR2 FQGTGA. The CDR3 covers 15 residues. CDR3 DNA sequence: TGTGCCAGCAGCTCTACAGGGGGCAGGGCCGGGGAGCTGTTTTTT. Its translation: CASSSTGGRAGELFF.

This sequence joins TRBV5-6 and TRBJ1-5; possible D gene TRBD1, 5 bases. This CDR3 is 14 amino acids long. Germline CDR1 is SGHDT and CDR2 is YYEEEE. The V end lost 2 bases, the J end lost 5 bases, and 11 bases lay between the germline ends. The CDR3 coding sequence is TGTGCCAGCAGCTTCCAGGGCTGGGATCAGCCCCAGCATTTT. This gives the protein CASSFQGWDQPQHF.

V gene TRBV27 combines with J gene TRBJ2-3, with 13 positions matching TRBD2. This CDR3 spans 18 amino acids. Germline V lookup: CDR1 MNHEY, CDR2 SMNVEV (reference sequence). The V segment lost 3 bases and the J segment 2 bases; nucleotides outside the gene matches: 8. In DNA, the CDR3 is TGTGCCAGCAGTTTCTTCGGGACTAGCGGGGAAATCACAGATACGCAGTATTTT. It codes for CASSFFGTSGEITDTQYF.

This clone was counted once. V usage is TRBV5-1 and J usage is TRBJ2-7; D is perhaps TRBD2 (6 bases). Trimming removed 4 bases at V and 7 bases at J, with 15 bases between. Germline assignment: CDR1 SGHRS and CDR2 YFSETQ. The CDR3 runs to 13 residues. CDR3 nucleotide sequence: TGCGCCAGCAGCGCTCCGGGACTGAGAGAGCAGTACTTC. As protein: CASSAPGLREQYF.

This rearrangement joins TRBV7-9 to TRBJ1-4; 7 bases are shared with TRBD1. The CDR3 covers 16 residues. CDR1 and CDR2 from the germline V gene are SEHNR and FQNEAQ (reference sequence). V shed 0 bases and J 7 bases; nucleotides not matched to a gene: 8. CDR3 loop: CASSLARGTAGEKLFF. The CDR3 bases are TGTGCCAGCAGCTTAGCGAGGGGGACAGCCGGTGAAAAACTGTTTTTT. Drawing the rest from reference TRBV7-9 and TRBJ1-4, the complete variable domain is DTGVSQNPRHKITKRGQNVTFRCDPISEHNRLYWYRQTLGQGPEFLTYFQNEAQLEKSRLLSDRFSAERPKGSFSTLEIQRTEQGDSAMYLCASSLARGTAGEKLFFGSGTQLSVL.

The chain is built from TRBV6-6 and TRBJ1-2, with D hard to call. Germline lookup yields CDR1 MNHNY and CDR2 SVGAGI (reference sequence). The CDR3 is 12 amino acids. Trimming stripped 2 bases from V and 7 bases from J, with 8 bases between. This CDR3 is CASSYDGGGYTF. In nucleotides, the CDR3 is TGTGCCAGCAGTTACGACGGCGGTGGCTACACCTTC.

The rearrangement links TRBV19 to TRBJ2-7, with D hard to call. Germline CDR1 and CDR2: LNHDA and SQIVND (reference sequence). Between the trimmed V and J ends, which lost 5 bases and 0 bases, there was a span of 11 bases. CDR3 size: 14 residues. Here the CDR3 DNA reads TGTGCCAGTAGTTCCCGAGTCCCCTCCTACGAGCAGTACTTC. As protein: CASSSRVPSYEQYF.

This sequence joins TRBV5-1 and TRBJ1-3; 9 bases map to TRBD1. The CDR3 sequence is 16 residues long. J lost 0 bases, V lost 3 bases, and 4 bases had no gene match. CDR1 is SGHRS and CDR2 is YFSETQ in the germline V gene. CDR3 coding DNA: TGCGCCAGCAGCTGGACAGGGGAAAGCTCTGGAAACACCATATATTTT. It is translated as CASSWTGESSGNTIYF. Variable domain in full (rest from reference TRBV5-1 and TRBJ1-3): KAGVTQTPRYLIKTRGQQVTLSCSPISGHRSVSWYQQTPGQGLQFLFEYFSETQRNKGNFPGRFSGRQFSNSRSEMNVSTLELGDSALYLCASSWTGESSGNTIYFGEGSWLTVV.

The chain recombines TRBV5-6 with TRBJ1-2; D remains unclear. This CDR3 has 15 residues. CDR1 SGHDT and CDR2 YYEEEE come from the germline V gene. The V end was cut by 0 bases, the J end by 2 bases, with 11 bases between. Here the CDR3 reads CASSLGGPANYGYTF. In DNA form, the CDR3 reads TGTGCCAGCAGCTTGGGAGGGCCTGCGAACTATGGCTACACCTTC. Using reference TRBV5-6 and TRBJ1-2 for the parts outside the CDR3, the full variable domain is DAGVTQSPTHLIKTRGQQVTLRCSPKSGHDTVSWYQQALGQGPQFIFQYYEEEERQRGNFPDRFSGHQFPNYSSELNVNALLLGDSALYLCASSLGGPANYGYTFGSGTRLTVV.

The CDR3 DNA sequence: TGTGCCATCAGTGAGTCCGGGGAAACTAATGAAAAACTGTTTTTT. Protein sequence: CAISESGETNEKLFF. This chain links TRBV10-3 with TRBJ1-4; no clear D gene. V was shortened by 0 bases and J by 1 base, with 6 bases between the two germline ends. The CDR3 covers 15 residues. CDR1 is ENHRY and CDR2 is SYGVKD in the germline V gene.

V is TRBV18 and J is TRBJ1-6; the match to TRBD1 covers 9 bases. Germline values: CDR1 KGHSH, CDR2 LQKENI. CDR3 length equals 14 residues. Trimming cost V 3 bases and J 11 bases; bases outside gene matches: 5. The CDR3 loop reads CASSPEGQGTPLHF. The CDR3 DNA reads TGTGCCAGCTCACCTGAGGGACAGGGAACACCCCTCCACTTT. The full variable domain, rest sourced from reference TRBV18 and TRBJ1-6, is NAGVMQNPRHLVRRRGQEARLRCSPMKGHSHVYWYRQLPEEGLKFMVYLQKENIIDESGMPKERFSAEFPKEGPSILRIQQVVRGDSAAYFCASSPEGQGTPLHFGNGTRLTVT.

The chain employs TRBV5-6 and TRBJ2-7, with 9 nucleotides matching TRBD1. J lost 5 bases, V lost 4 bases, and 10 bases had no gene match. This CDR3 is built from 15 residues. The germline V gene has CDR1 SGHDT and CDR2 YYEEEE. The CDR3 here is CASSRLQGARDEQYF. CDR3 in DNA: TGTGCCAGCAGCCGATTACAGGGGGCACGCGACGAGCAGTACTTC.

The chain has TRBV9 and TRBJ1-2; D might be TRBD1 (5 bases). This CDR3 has 15 residues. CDR1 is SGDLS and CDR2 is YYNGEE in the germline V gene. V was trimmed by 4 bases and J by 2 bases, leaving 15 bases between them. CDR3 sequence: CASSPSGAVNYGYTF. The CDR3 DNA sequence: TGTGCCAGCAGCCCGTCTGGGGCCGTGAACTATGGCTACACCTTC.

This rearrangement joins TRBV5-1 to TRBJ1-4; 8 bases agree with TRBD1. There are 16 residues in the CDR3. The V segment lost 2 bases and the J segment 4 bases; nucleotides outside the gene matches: 7. Germline values: CDR1 SGHRS, CDR2 YFSETQ. DNA for the CDR3: TGCGCCAGCAGCTTCCTGACAGGGGCGTATAATGAAAAACTGTTTTTT. Its translation is CASSFLTGAYNEKLFF.

V gene TRBV7-8 combines with J gene TRBJ2-1; 11 nucleotides align to TRBD2. Trimming took 1 base from V and 6 from J; bases not matched to a gene: 8. Germline-derived CDR1 and CDR2 are SGHVS and FQNEAQ. The CDR3 sequence is 17 residues long. The CDR3 DNA reads TGTGCCAGCAGCTTAGTGTTCGGTAGCGGGGGGGCCAATGAGCAGTTCTTC. As protein: CASSLVFGSGGANEQFF.

CDR3 sequence reads: CASRDKPHYGYTF. The CDR3 DNA sequence: TGTGCCAGCCGGGATAAACCCCACTATGGCTACACCTTC. This chain joins TRBV6-4 and TRBJ1-2; D call uncertain. V was shortened by 8 bases and J by 3 bases, with 13 bases between the two germline ends. The CDR3 is 13 residues long. CDR1 and CDR2 (germline): MRHNA, SNTAGT.

In its sample, this clone was seen a few times. CDR3 residues: CASSKGKIAGGHEQFF. DNA for the CDR3: TGTGCCAGCAGCAAAGGAAAAATAGCGGGGGGCCATGAGCAGTTCTTC. This chain joins TRBV21-1 and TRBJ2-1; no DNA check was done on the table's D call, TRBD2. TRBV21-1 is a listed pseudogene. The CDR3 sequence is 16 residues long.

Only a few counts were recorded for this clone. This chain links TRBV6-6 with TRBJ2-2, with TRBD1 matching over 7 bases. The CDR3 contains 13 residues. Germline loops: CDR1 MNHNY, CDR2 SVGAGI (reference sequence). The junction had 9 bases not matched to a gene; V was cut back by 7 bases and J by 10 bases. The CDR3 sequence is CASTRDSREELFF. In DNA form, the CDR3 reads TGTGCCAGCACCAGGGACAGCCGTGAGGAGCTGTTTTTT.